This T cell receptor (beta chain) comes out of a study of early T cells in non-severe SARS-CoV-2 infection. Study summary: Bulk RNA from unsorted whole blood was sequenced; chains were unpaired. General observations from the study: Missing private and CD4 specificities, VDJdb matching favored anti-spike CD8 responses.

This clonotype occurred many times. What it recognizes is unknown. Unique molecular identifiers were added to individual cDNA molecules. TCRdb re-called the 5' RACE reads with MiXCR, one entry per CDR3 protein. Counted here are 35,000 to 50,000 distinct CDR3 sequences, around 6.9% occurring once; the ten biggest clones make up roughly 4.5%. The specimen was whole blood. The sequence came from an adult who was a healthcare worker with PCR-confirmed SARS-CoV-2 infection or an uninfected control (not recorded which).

The CDR3 DNA is TGTGCCAGCAGCCCAAGACCAGGGGCCGCACTACTTAACACCGGGGAGCTGTTTTTT. It specifies CASSPRPGAALLNTGELFF. This chain uses TRBV7-6 with TRBJ2-2; the D gene is possibly TRBD1 (6 bases). The CDR3 has 19 residues. Germline V gives CDR1 SGHVS, CDR2 FNYEAQ. V lost 5 bases, J lost 2 bases, and 24 bases lay in between.